This TCR beta chain was found in a study of T cells in Graves' hyperthyroidism and ophthalmopathy. Researchers amplified the TCR beta CDR3 regions from RNA transcripts. TCR CDR3 regions were first amplified by RT-PCR with HTBI primers. TCRdb reprocessed the multiplex PCR reads with MiXCR, giving one entry per CDR3 protein. The table has 750,000 to 900,000 distinct CDR3 sequences, roughly 40% seen once. The study's findings and limits: In simple terms, a model built on 13 V-J features told ophthalmopathy apart from stable hyperthyroidism.

This clonotype was found a few times. Antigen: not known. The germline gene is not matched at one end of the junction; a read error may be the cause. Germline V CDR1 and CDR2: WNHNN, SYGVQD (reference sequence). The CDR3 is made up of 14 amino acids. Material: blood. The chain is built from TRBV10-1 and TRBJ2-3; TRBD2 aligns across 8 bases. The receptor was derived from a young man with Graves' hyperthyroidism. The CDR3 coding sequence is TGTGCCAGCAGTTTAGCGGGACTCACAGATACGCAGTATTTT. Its translation is CASSLAGLTDTQYF.